What follows are 30 T cell receptor beta chains derived from one specimen sequenced in a study of metastatic and nonmetastatic thyroid tumors. TCRdb re-called the PCR reads via MiXCR. Here the sample spans under 15,000 clones, roughly 21% being singletons. Nobody among the patients had been given any treatment before thyroid surgery. The sample taken for sequencing was adjacent normal tissue. The source of these receptors is a female donor with papillary thyroid cancer or a benign thyroid nodule (not recorded which). Some clones in this sample may be carry-over from other donors' samples.

The chain has TRBV20-1 and TRBJ1-2; 7 nucleotides align to TRBD1. This CDR3 has 15 amino acids. CDR1 is DFQATT and CDR2 is SNEGSKA in the germline V gene (reference sequence). The junction had 11 bases not matched to a gene; V was cut back by 3 bases and J by 4 bases. Here the CDR3 DNA reads TGCAGTGCTAGCGGGACAGCCCGACTAGGCTATGGCTACACCTTC. It specifies CSASGTARLGYGYTF.

About this clone: As the CDR3 is not closed by the conserved phenylalanine or tryptophan, this likely results from a read error. J is TRBJ1-3 and V is TRBV7-8, with a possible D match to TRBD1 (6 bases). This CDR3 comprises 14 residues. V was clipped by 5 bases and J by 7 bases, with 15 bases between them. Germline CDR1 is SGHVS and CDR2 is FQNEAQ. The CDR3 protein is CASSRGTWSNTIYC. CDR3 nucleotides: TGTGCCAGCAGCAGAGGGACATGGAGTAACACCATATATTGT.

By share, this clone counts as medium-sized. The chain is built from TRBV7-2 and TRBJ1-2; D ambiguous. This CDR3 comprises 14 residues. CDR1 and CDR2 (germline): SGHTA, FQGNSA. The V and J ends lost 5 bases and 3 bases respectively, with 13 bases between them. The CDR3: CASSPLHSDYGYTF. CDR3 coding DNA: TGTGCCAGCAGCCCTCTCCACAGCGACTATGGCTACACCTTC.

This clone was detected many times. For the CDR3, the DNA is TGCGCCAGCAGCCAGCGGGTCTACAATGAGCAGTTCTTC. This encodes CASSQRVYNEQFF. The chain is built from TRBV4-3 and TRBJ2-1; D may be TRBD2 (5 bases). CDR1 is LGHNA, CDR2 YSLEER, per germline. With 3 bases removed from V and 3 bases from J, the gap between germline ends came to 6 bases. This CDR3 spans 13 amino acids.

Sample share makes this clone medium-sized. The gene calls are TRBV27 and TRBJ1-2; 12 bases align to TRBD1. V trimming: 5 bases; J trimming: 2 bases; junction bases outside the gene matches: 9. Germline CDR1 and CDR2: MNHEY and SMNVEV (reference sequence). This CDR3 spans 17 amino acids. This CDR3 is CASSISSGTGGNYGYTF. The DNA for the CDR3 is TGTGCCAGCAGTATTTCCTCCGGGACAGGGGGCAACTATGGCTACACCTTC.

Ten or more counts support this clone. This sequence joins TRBV4-1 and TRBJ2-5; TRBD1 is a possible D gene (6 bases). Germline CDR1 reads MGHRA; CDR2 reads YSYEKL. V lost 2 bases and J 3 bases, leaving 7 bases between the germline ends. This CDR3 region has 13 residues. Here the CDR3 reads CASSQYREETQYF. The CDR3 DNA sequence: TGCGCCAGCAGCCAATACAGGGAAGAGACCCAGTACTTC.

To note about this clone: An end of the junction does not agree with germline; a read error may underlie this. CDR3 sequence reads: CGISEVRGHVMNTEAFF. The DNA of the CDR3 is TGTGGCATCAGTGAGGTCAGGGGTCACGTCATGAACACTGAAGCTTTCTTT. The chain carries TRBV10-3 and TRBJ1-1, with D perhaps TRBD1 (6 bases). The CDR3 covers 17 residues. Germline loops: CDR1 ENHRY, CDR2 SYGVKD.

In its sample, this clone was seen a few times. CDR3 sequence: CASSFLGGYNEQYF. The CDR3 DNA sequence: TGTGCCAGCAGTTTCTTGGGGGGGTACAACGAGCAGTACTTC. The chain carries TRBV12-3 or TRBV12-4 and TRBJ2-7; 7 positions match TRBD2. The ends lost 3 bases at V and 5 bases at J; junction bases unmatched: 7. The CDR3 loop spans 14 amino acids.

The J gene is TRBJ1-1, the V gene TRBV15; D is possibly TRBD1 (6 bases). The ends were cut back, 3 bases at V and 5 bases at J, with 22 bases in the middle. This CDR3 region has 17 residues. The germline CDR1 and CDR2 sequences are LNHNV and YYDKDF (reference sequence). This CDR3 is CATSSRTGTPLGTEAFF. The CDR3 DNA is TGTGCCACCAGCAGCCGCACCGGGACACCACTCGGGACTGAAGCTTTCTTT.

Ten or more counts support this clone. A much larger clone is a single base away; this may be a read error. The chain has TRBV5-6 and TRBJ1-2; tentative D call: TRBD1 (5 bases). The V gene's germline CDR1 is SGHDT and CDR2 YYEEEE. The CDR3 spans 14 residues. V gave up 2 bases and J gave up 4 bases, with 12 bases separating them. As DNA, the CDR3 is TGTGCCAGCAGCTTACTGGACACAGTCTATGGCTACACCTTC. Amino acids: CASSLLDTVYGYTF.

The sample holds a few counts of this clone. The chain recombines TRBV6-2 or TRBV6-3 with TRBJ2-1; D call uncertain. The CDR3 runs 12 residues. Germline lookup yields CDR1 MNHEY and CDR2 SVGEGT. V lost 3 bases, J lost 5 bases, and 5 bases lay in between. The CDR3 spells CASSYWNNEQFF. The CDR3 DNA reads TGTGCCAGCAGTTATTGGAACAATGAGCAGTTCTTC.

In this sample, this clone turned up many times. The rearrangement joins TRBV24-1 to TRBJ1-2, with D uncertain. Germline V gene sequence: CDR1 KGHDR, CDR2 SFDVKD. The CDR3 has 13 amino acids. Trimming cost V 5 bases and J 8 bases, with 14 bases left between them. The DNA for the CDR3 is TGTGCCACCAGTGCTGATGCCATGGAAGGCTACACCTTC. This codes for CATSADAMEGYTF.

At least ten counts were recorded for this clone. Being one base from a much bigger clone, this may be a read error. In this CDR3 the conserved last residue, phenylalanine or tryptophan, is missing, so a read error is likely. V usage is TRBV2 and J usage is TRBJ2-7; D is uncertain. V was shortened by 5 bases and J by 3 bases, with 5 bases between the two germline ends. Germline-derived CDR1 and CDR2 are SNHLY and FYNNEI. The CDR3 is 11 amino acids. CDR3 nucleotides: TGTGCCAGCAGTCCATACTACGAGCAGTACCTC. Residues: CASSPYYEQYL.

Judged by abundance, this clone is medium-sized. The rearrangement uses TRBV20-1 and TRBJ1-6; D may be TRBD1 (6 bases). The CDR3 is made up of 13 amino acids. The germline gives CDR1 DFQATT, CDR2 SNEGSKA (reference sequence). V shed 6 bases and J shed 5 bases, with 11 bases lying between them. CDR3 sequence (DNA): TGCAGTGCGACAGGTCGGAATAATTCACCCCTCCACTTT. Protein sequence: CSATGRNNSPLHF.

This clone was picked up a small number of times. The CDR3 nucleotides are TGTGCCAGCAGGATCCAGCCAGGACCTAACTATGGCTACACCTTC. Translation gives CASRIQPGPNYGYTF. The gene calls are TRBV6-1 and TRBJ1-2; the D is unclear. Germline lookup yields CDR1 MNHNS and CDR2 SASEGT. The CDR3 length is 15 residues. Trimming took 6 bases from V and 0 from J, leaving 14 bases between them.

This clone was counted ten times or more. This may come from a read error, since a much larger clone is one base off. V and J are TRBV2 and TRBJ2-7, with a tentative D call TRBD1 (5 bases). Germline-derived CDR1 and CDR2 are SNHLY and FYNNEI. This CDR3 is built from 12 residues. CDR3: CTSSGGRDEQYF. CDR3 nucleotides: TGTACCAGCAGTGGTGGCAGGGACGAGCAGTACTTC. Full variable domain (rest looked up from reference TRBV2 and TRBJ2-7): EPEVTQTPSHQVTQMGQEVILRCVPISNHLYFYWYRQILGQKVEFLVSFYNNEISEKSEIFDDQFSVERPDGSNFTLKIRSTKLEDSAMYFCTSSGGRDEQYFGPGTRLTVT.

This clone qualifies as medium-sized. The gene calls are TRBV6-2 or TRBV6-3 and TRBJ2-1; TRBD2 matches at 9 bases. V lost 7 bases and J lost 7; bases outside the gene matches: 11. The germline V gene has CDR1 MNHEY and CDR2 SVGEGT. The CDR3 is 15 residues long. The DNA of the CDR3 is TGTGCCAGCACCTCCTCTAGCGGGACTCAGAATGAGCAGTTCTTC. Amino acids: CASTSSSGTQNEQFF.

V usage is TRBV9 and J usage is TRBJ1-1, with TRBD1 matching 8 bases. V lost 4 bases and J lost 1; bases outside the gene matches: 6. The CDR3 is 15 amino acids. Looked up from germline, CDR1 is SGDLS and CDR2 is YYNGEE. DNA for the CDR3: TGTGCCAGCAGCTCCTCAGGGGGCGCGAACACTGAAGCTTTCTTT. Amino acid sequence: CASSSSGGANTEAFF.

There are many counts of this clone. The chain has TRBV9 and TRBJ2-3, with D perhaps TRBD2 (5 bases). Germline CDR1 reads SGDLS; CDR2 reads YYNGEE. The CDR3 is made up of 16 amino acids. The V gene lost 4 bases and the J gene lost 2 bases, with 17 bases spanning the gap. The CDR3 loop reads CASSPRAESNTDTQYF. The CDR3 region has the DNA TGTGCCAGCAGCCCACGAGCGGAATCCAACACAGATACGCAGTATTTT.

The chain uses TRBV30 and TRBJ2-7; D is perhaps TRBD1 (7 bases). The CDR3 covers 13 residues. Trimming shortened V by 8 bases and J by 6 bases, and 20 bases separated the two germline ends. Looked up from germline, CDR1 is GTSNPN and CDR2 is SVGIG (reference sequence). DNA for the CDR3: TGTGCCGCAGCCCCAGGGGGGACAGCCGAGCAGTACTTC. Translated, it gives CAAAPGGTAEQYF. The variable domain in full, completed from reference TRBV30 and TRBJ2-7, reads SQTIHQWPATLVQPVGSPLSLECTVEGTSNPNLYWYRQAAGRGLQLLFYSVGIGQISSEVPQNLSASRPQDRQFILSSKKLLLSDSGFYLCAAAPGGTAEQYFGPGTRLTVT.

This clone was recorded many times. A much more abundant neighbour one base away suggests this may be a read error. The rearrangement uses TRBV12-3 or TRBV12-4 and TRBJ2-7, with 7 nucleotides matching TRBD2. V lost 3 bases to trimming and J lost 4 bases; unmatched junction nucleotides: 9. The CDR3 totals 15 residues. The CDR3 reads CASSFGLGGGYEQYF. CDR3 coding DNA: TGTGCCAGCAGTTTCGGACTGGGGGGGGGATACGAGCAGTACTTC.

The V gene is TRBV7-3, the J gene TRBJ2-2; the D gene is possibly TRBD2 (6 bases). The CDR3 has 16 amino acids. Germline V gene data show CDR1 as SGHTA and CDR2 as FQGTGA. The V gene lost 0 bases and the J gene lost 6 bases, with 14 bases spanning the gap. CDR3 sequence: CASSLTGGVGAGELFF. The CDR3 nucleotides read TGTGCCAGCAGCTTAACGGGAGGAGTTGGAGCCGGGGAGCTGTTTTTT.

The chain joins TRBV6-1 to TRBJ1-5; D might be TRBD1 (6 bases). CDR1 MNHNS and CDR2 SASEGT come from the germline V gene. This CDR3 spans 13 amino acids. The germline V and J ends were trimmed by 7 bases and 6 bases, with 13 bases remaining between them. As DNA, the CDR3 is TGTGCCAGCACCAACGGGGGGGCTCAGCCCCAGCATTTT. It yields the protein CASTNGGAQPQHF.

This clone is medium-sized by share. V is TRBV2 and J is TRBJ2-7, with 9 bases matching TRBD1. Germline V lookup: CDR1 SNHLY, CDR2 FYNNEI. J was trimmed by 4 bases and V by 9 bases; bases with no gene match: 10. The CDR3 covers 14 residues. The CDR3 DNA sequence: TGTGCCAGACAACGGGACAGGGCAAGGTACGAGCAGTACTTC. Amino acids: CARQRDRARYEQYF. Combining the CDR3 with reference TRBV2 and TRBJ2-7 gives the whole variable domain EPEVTQTPSHQVTQMGQEVILRCVPISNHLYFYWYRQILGQKVEFLVSFYNNEISEKSEIFDDQFSVERPDGSNFTLKIRSTKLEDSAMYFCARQRDRARYEQYFGPGTRLTVT.

This clone was found many times. CDR3 amino acids: CASSPPSPSGTQYF. CDR3 DNA sequence: TGCGCCAGCAGCCCACCCAGTCCGTCAGGTACGCAGTATTTT. The chain employs TRBV5-1 and TRBJ2-3; D is uncertain. Germline values: CDR1 SGHRS, CDR2 YFSETQ. With 4 bases removed from V and 8 bases from J, the gap between germline ends came to 17 bases. The CDR3 is 14 residues long.

This clone has ten or more counts. The chain recombines TRBV29-1 with TRBJ2-1; D gene ambiguous. The CDR3 contains 13 residues. The V end was cut by 0 bases, the J end by 4 bases, with 7 bases between. Per the germline V gene, CDR1 is SQVTM and CDR2 is ANQGSEA. CDR3 sequence reads: CSVEDVGYNEQFF. The CDR3 coding sequence is TGCAGCGTTGAAGATGTCGGGTACAATGAGCAGTTCTTC.

This chain links TRBV19 with TRBJ2-2; D remains ambiguous. This CDR3 contains 12 residues. Deletions cut 3 bases from V and 7 bases from J, with 6 bases between. CDR1 is LNHDA, CDR2 SQIVND, per germline (reference sequence). In DNA, the CDR3 is TGTGCCAGTAGTATCGGCTACGGGGAGCTGTTTTTT. Protein: CASSIGYGELFF. The whole variable domain, remainder taken from reference TRBV19 and TRBJ2-2, is DGGITQSPKYLFRKEGQNVTLSCEQNLNHDAMYWYRQDPGQGLRLIYYSQIVNDFQKGDIAEGYSVSREKKESFPLTVTSAQKNPTAFYLCASSIGYGELFFGEGSRLTVL.

This clone was observed many times. This sequence joins TRBV18 and TRBJ1-1, with D possibly being TRBD1 (5 bases). CDR3 length equals 14 residues. V shed 4 bases and J shed 1 base, with 10 bases lying between them. Germline V gives CDR1 KGHSH, CDR2 LQKENI. The CDR3 nucleotides read TGTGCCAGCTCACGGGGCGCAGGGAACACTGAAGCTTTCTTT. Protein product: CASSRGAGNTEAFF.

This clone was seen a handful of times. DNA of the CDR3: TGTGCCAGCAGTGAATTGTTCTACGAGCAGTACTTC. It is translated as CASSELFYEQYF. The chain is built from TRBV2 and TRBJ2-7, with no clear D. The CDR3 extends over 12 amino acids. Trimming left V 2 bases short and J 3 bases short, with 5 bases between. Germline-derived CDR1 and CDR2 are SNHLY and FYNNEI.

This clone was observed many times. The CDR3 DNA reads TGTGCTAGTGGTTTGGACGACATAAAGCCCCAGCATTTT. As protein: CASGLDDIKPQHF. The rearrangement links TRBV12-5 to TRBJ1-5; D ambiguous. V was pared by 1 base and J by 8 bases, with 9 bases between. The CDR3 runs to 13 residues. Per the germline V gene, CDR1 is LGHNT and CDR2 is FRNRAP.